One and the same sample provided the 20 T cell receptor beta chains below, sequenced in a study of T-cell memory formation after mild COVID-19. TCRdb re-derived calls from the 5' RACE reads in MiXCR, one entry per CDR3 protein. This table has about 160,000 distinct CDR3 sequences, 30% to 35% appearing once. The source material was PBMCs or a T cell subset sorted from them (not recorded which). These receptors were collected from an adult woman who had mild COVID-19 (a few samples of this study predate the infection). Cell type and time point are not known.

This clonotype has a single count. The J gene is TRBJ2-1, the V gene TRBV5-1, with 13 bases lining up with TRBD2. The CDR3 loop spans 19 amino acids. V lost 4 bases, J lost 0 bases, and 10 bases stayed unmatched. Germline values: CDR1 SGHRS, CDR2 YFSETQ. CDR3 in amino acids: CASSEPGLAGLSSYNEQFF. The DNA of the CDR3 is TGCGCCAGCAGCGAACCGGGACTAGCGGGGTTGAGCTCCTACAATGAGCAGTTCTTC.

A few counts support this clonotype. The chain employs TRBV10-3 and TRBJ2-1; TRBD2 aligns across 11 bases. The CDR3 runs 15 residues. Germline CDR1 reads ENHRY; CDR2 reads SYGVKD. V gave up 6 bases and J gave up 8 bases; unmatched junction bases: 9. The CDR3 DNA sequence: TGTGCCATCAGGGCTAGCGGGAGGAGAGTCGATGAGCAGTTCTTC. Amino acid sequence: CAIRASGRRVDEQFF.

There are a few counts of this clonotype. The genes are TRBV20-1 and TRBJ2-7; TRBD1 aligns across 9 bases. Germline trimming cut 2 bases from V and 2 bases from J; bases unmatched to any gene: 1. CDR1 and CDR2 (germline): DFQATT, SNEGSKA (reference sequence). The CDR3 has 13 residues. The CDR3 is CSARRTGAYEQYF. The CDR3 DNA reads TGCAGTGCTAGAAGGACAGGGGCCTACGAGCAGTACTTC.

This sequence joins TRBV5-1 and TRBJ1-2, with a tentative D call TRBD1 (5 bases). The CDR3 consists of 13 residues. V was shortened by 3 bases and J by 1 base, with 7 bases between the two germline ends. Germline V CDR1 and CDR2: SGHRS, YFSETQ. CDR3 region: CASSYDSNYGYTF. CDR3 DNA sequence: TGCGCCAGCAGCTATGACAGTAACTATGGCTACACCTTC.

This clonotype appeared a few times. V usage is TRBV18 and J usage is TRBJ2-7; 9 bases match TRBD1. The CDR3 loop spans 15 amino acids. V lost 3 bases, J lost 3 bases, and 6 bases stayed unmatched. Germline CDR1 and CDR2: KGHSH and LQKENI. CDR3 residues: CASSPSWDRVYEQYF. The CDR3 DNA sequence: TGTGCCAGCTCACCCTCGTGGGACAGGGTCTACGAGCAGTACTTC.

The genes are TRBV5-1 and TRBJ2-7; the D is unclear. Between the trimmed V and J ends, which lost 4 bases and 3 bases, there was a span of 14 bases. This CDR3 spans 14 amino acids. Germline CDR1 SGHRS, CDR2 YFSETQ. The CDR3 nucleotides read TGCGCCAGCAGCCCGTCAGGTTCCGACTACGAGCAGTACTTC. This translates into CASSPSGSDYEQYF.

The rearrangement links TRBV19 to TRBJ1-1; D unresolved. The ends were cut back, 2 bases at V and 1 base at J, with 8 bases in the middle. This CDR3 comprises 14 residues. Germline CDR1 LNHDA, CDR2 SQIVND (reference sequence). The CDR3 region has the DNA TGTGCCAGTAGTATAACGGCAGCGAACACTGAAGCTTTCTTT. It yields the protein CASSITAANTEAFF.

V gene TRBV19 combines with J gene TRBJ1-5; D call uncertain. Germline CDR1 and CDR2: LNHDA and SQIVND (reference sequence). V lost 5 bases and J lost 5, with 10 bases in between. The CDR3 spans 13 residues. CDR3 DNA: TGTGCCAGTAGTTTCCGGGAGGATCAGCCCCAGCATTTT. This codes for CASSFREDQPQHF. The variable domain in full, completed from reference TRBV19 and TRBJ1-5, reads DGGITQSPKYLFRKEGQNVTLSCEQNLNHDAMYWYRQDPGQGLRLIYYSQIVNDFQKGDIAEGYSVSREKKESFPLTVTSAQKNPTAFYLCASSFREDQPQHFGDGTRLSIL.

The V call is TRBV7-9, the J call TRBJ2-7; D is uncertain. Trimming pared 0 bases from V and 1 base from J, leaving 7 bases between. The CDR3 length is 14 residues. Germline loops: CDR1 SEHNR, CDR2 FQNEAQ (reference sequence). CDR3 nucleotide sequence: TGTGCCAGCAGCTTAGCCAGGAAATCCTACGAGCAGTACTTC. Residues: CASSLARKSYEQYF.

This clonotype has a handful of counts. The genes are TRBV5-1 and TRBJ2-1, with D tentatively TRBD1 (5 bases). Germline lookup yields CDR1 SGHRS and CDR2 YFSETQ. Trimming took off 5 bases at V and 3 bases at J, with 12 bases between the two ends. The CDR3 covers 14 residues. The CDR3 nucleotides are TGCGCCAGCAGGGAAGGGGCTGACTACAATGAGCAGTTCTTC. This translates into CASREGADYNEQFF.

The sample holds a few counts of this clonotype. The J gene is TRBJ2-3, the V gene TRBV12-3 or TRBV12-4, with D maybe TRBD1 (6 bases). The V end lost 3 bases, the J end lost 4 bases, and 14 bases lay between the germline ends. This CDR3 is built from 15 residues. The CDR3 spells CASSFGQGYSDTQYF. DNA of the CDR3: TGTGCCAGCAGTTTCGGGCAGGGGTACTCAGATACGCAGTATTTT.

The chain links TRBV6-5 to TRBJ2-1; D gene ambiguous. The CDR3 length is 12 residues. The germline gives CDR1 MNHEY, CDR2 SVGAGI. V was pared by 3 bases and J by 8 bases, with 8 bases between. The CDR3 here is CASSYSHHEQFF. The DNA of the CDR3 is TGTGCCAGCAGTTATTCCCATCATGAGCAGTTCTTC.

The chain joins TRBV30 to TRBJ2-1; 12 positions agree with TRBD1. Germline values: CDR1 GTSNPN, CDR2 SVGIG (reference sequence). This CDR3 comprises 14 residues. V shed 5 bases and J 6 bases; nucleotides not matched to a gene: 5. The CDR3 nucleotides read TGTGCCTGGGGATCGGGACAGGGGGCCAATGAGCAGTTCTTC. This encodes CAWGSGQGANEQFF.

The genes are TRBV7-8 and TRBJ1-6, with D tentatively TRBD1 (5 bases). The CDR3 totals 15 residues. The V gene lost 3 bases and the J gene lost 5 bases, with 11 bases spanning the gap. Germline V gene lookup returns CDR1 SGHVS and CDR2 FQNEAQ. In nucleotides, the CDR3 is TGTGCCAGCAGCTTTCAGGCAGGGAATAATTCACCCCTCCACTTT. Its protein product is CASSFQAGNNSPLHF.

This chain uses TRBV12-3 or TRBV12-4 with TRBJ2-1; TRBD2 aligns across 7 bases. V dropped 5 bases and J dropped 2; count of bases not matched to a gene: 6. The CDR3 consists of 15 residues. The CDR3 loop reads CASSPSGAAYNEQFF. CDR3 DNA sequence: TGTGCCAGCAGTCCCAGCGGGGCCGCCTACAATGAGCAGTTCTTC.

This clonotype was observed a single time. The chain is built from TRBV12-3 or TRBV12-4 and TRBJ2-5, with 7 positions matching TRBD2. This CDR3 has 18 residues. The junction had 18 bases not matched to a gene; V was cut back by 3 bases and J by 5 bases. The CDR3 DNA reads as TGTGCCAGCAGTTTTAGGGGCTTGGTGAAGGGTAGCGGGGAGACCCAGTACTTC. Residues: CASSFRGLVKGSGETQYF.

V and J are TRBV29-1 and TRBJ1-1; D not resolved. The CDR3 extends over 11 amino acids. Germline CDR1 is SQVTM and CDR2 is ANQGSEA. The V end lost 7 bases, the J end lost 1 base, and 7 bases lay between the germline ends. CDR3 sequence (DNA): TGCAGCGAGGCAACGAACACTGAAGCTTTCTTT. This sequence encodes CSEATNTEAFF.

The V gene is TRBV24-1, the J gene TRBJ2-3; 7 bases align to TRBD2. Germline assignment: CDR1 KGHDR and CDR2 SFDVKD. V was pared by 2 bases and J by 2 bases, with 6 bases of the junction left unmatched. The length of the CDR3 is 16 residues. The CDR3 sequence: CATSDYQAGFTDTQYF. CDR3 nucleotide sequence: TGTGCCACCAGTGATTACCAAGCGGGGTTCACAGATACGCAGTATTTT.

The rearrangement links TRBV12-3 or TRBV12-4 to TRBJ2-3; possibly TRBD1 for D (5 bases). Trimming removed 6 bases at V and 0 bases at J, with 10 bases between. There are 14 residues in the CDR3. The DNA for the CDR3 is TGTGCCAGCAGACAGGCAACCAGCACAGATACGCAGTATTTT. It is translated as CASRQATSTDTQYF.

CDR3 in DNA: TGCAGCGTTGATACAGCTTTATGGAATGAGCAGTTCTTC. Its protein is CSVDTALWNEQFF. This chain joins TRBV29-1 and TRBJ2-1; unclear D gene. The CDR3 is made up of 13 amino acids. The germline V gene has CDR1 SQVTM and CDR2 ANQGSEA. V was cut by 3 bases and J by 7 bases, with 13 bases left in between.